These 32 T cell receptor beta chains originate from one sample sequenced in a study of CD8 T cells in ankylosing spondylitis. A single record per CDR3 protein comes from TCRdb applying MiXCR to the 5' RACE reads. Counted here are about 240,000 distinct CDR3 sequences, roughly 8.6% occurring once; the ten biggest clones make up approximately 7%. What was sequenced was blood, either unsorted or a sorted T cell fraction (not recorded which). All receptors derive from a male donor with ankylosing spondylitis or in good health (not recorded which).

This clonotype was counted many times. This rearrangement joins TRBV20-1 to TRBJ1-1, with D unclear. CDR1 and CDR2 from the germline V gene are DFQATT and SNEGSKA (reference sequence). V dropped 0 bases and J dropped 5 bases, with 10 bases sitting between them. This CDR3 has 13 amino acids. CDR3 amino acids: CSARDLRGTEAFF. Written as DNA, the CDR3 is TGCAGTGCTAGAGATCTCCGTGGGACTGAAGCTTTCTTT.

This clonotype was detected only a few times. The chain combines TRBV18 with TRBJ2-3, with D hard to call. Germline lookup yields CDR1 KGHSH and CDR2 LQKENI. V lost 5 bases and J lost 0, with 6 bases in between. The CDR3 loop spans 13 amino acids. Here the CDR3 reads CASSETSTDTQYF. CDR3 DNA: TGTGCCAGCTCAGAGACGAGCACAGATACGCAGTATTTT.

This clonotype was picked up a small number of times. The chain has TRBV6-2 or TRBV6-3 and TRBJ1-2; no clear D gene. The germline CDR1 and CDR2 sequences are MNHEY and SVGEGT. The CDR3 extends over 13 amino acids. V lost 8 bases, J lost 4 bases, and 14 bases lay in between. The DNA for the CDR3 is TGTGCCAGCTTCAACCGGGCCTTCTATGGCTACACCTTC. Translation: CASFNRAFYGYTF.

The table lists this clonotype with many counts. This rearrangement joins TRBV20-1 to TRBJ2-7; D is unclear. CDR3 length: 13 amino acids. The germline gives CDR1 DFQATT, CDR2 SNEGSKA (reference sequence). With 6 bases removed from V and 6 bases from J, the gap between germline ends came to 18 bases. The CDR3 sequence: CSARKSNFPEQYF. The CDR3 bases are TGCAGTGCGAGAAAGTCAAACTTCCCCGAGCAGTACTTC.

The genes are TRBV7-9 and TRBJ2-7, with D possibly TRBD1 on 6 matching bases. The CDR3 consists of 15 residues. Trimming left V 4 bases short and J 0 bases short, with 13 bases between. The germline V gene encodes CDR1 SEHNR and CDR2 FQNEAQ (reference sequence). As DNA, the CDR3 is TGTGCCAGCAGCTCCGGGACAATACTCTCCTACGAGCAGTACTTC. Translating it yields CASSSGTILSYEQYF.

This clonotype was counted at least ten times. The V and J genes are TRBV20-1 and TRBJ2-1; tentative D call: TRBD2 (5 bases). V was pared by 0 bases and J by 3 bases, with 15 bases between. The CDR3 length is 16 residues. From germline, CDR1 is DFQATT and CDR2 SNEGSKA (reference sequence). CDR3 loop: CSARDGQLGLYNEQFF. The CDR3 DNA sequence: TGCAGTGCTAGAGATGGGCAACTAGGGCTCTACAATGAGCAGTTCTTC.

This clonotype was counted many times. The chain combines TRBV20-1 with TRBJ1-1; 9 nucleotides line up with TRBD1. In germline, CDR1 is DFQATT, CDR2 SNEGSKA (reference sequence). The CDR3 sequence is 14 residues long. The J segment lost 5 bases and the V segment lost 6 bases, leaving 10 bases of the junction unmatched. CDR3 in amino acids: CSAQPGTGSTEAFF. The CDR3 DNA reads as TGCAGTGCCCAGCCCGGGACAGGGTCGACTGAAGCTTTCTTT.

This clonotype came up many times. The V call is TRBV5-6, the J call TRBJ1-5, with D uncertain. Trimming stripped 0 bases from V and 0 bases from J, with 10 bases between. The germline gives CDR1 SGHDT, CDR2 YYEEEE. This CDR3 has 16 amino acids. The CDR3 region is CASSLGAGYSNQPQHF. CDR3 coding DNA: TGTGCCAGCAGCTTGGGTGCAGGCTATAGCAATCAGCCCCAGCATTTT.

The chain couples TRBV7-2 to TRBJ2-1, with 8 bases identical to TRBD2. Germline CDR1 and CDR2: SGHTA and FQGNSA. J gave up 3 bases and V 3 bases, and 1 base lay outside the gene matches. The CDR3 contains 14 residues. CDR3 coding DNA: TGTGCCAGCAGCTTTGGGACTAGCTACAATGAGCAGTTCTTC. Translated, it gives CASSFGTSYNEQFF.

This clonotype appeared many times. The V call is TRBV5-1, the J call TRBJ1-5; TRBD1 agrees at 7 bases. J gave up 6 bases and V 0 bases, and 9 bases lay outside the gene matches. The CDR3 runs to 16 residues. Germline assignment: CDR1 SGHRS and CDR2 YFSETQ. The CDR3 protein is CASSLGDRQGGQPQHF. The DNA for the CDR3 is TGCGCCAGCAGCTTGGGGGACCGACAGGGTGGTCAGCCCCAGCATTTT.

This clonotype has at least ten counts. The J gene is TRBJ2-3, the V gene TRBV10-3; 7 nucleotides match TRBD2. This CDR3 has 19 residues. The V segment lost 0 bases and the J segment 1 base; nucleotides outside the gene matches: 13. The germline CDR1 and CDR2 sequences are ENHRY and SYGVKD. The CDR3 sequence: CAISESSSKTSAGTDTQYF. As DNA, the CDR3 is TGTGCCATCAGTGAGTCGTCCTCCAAAACTAGCGCCGGCACAGATACGCAGTATTTT.

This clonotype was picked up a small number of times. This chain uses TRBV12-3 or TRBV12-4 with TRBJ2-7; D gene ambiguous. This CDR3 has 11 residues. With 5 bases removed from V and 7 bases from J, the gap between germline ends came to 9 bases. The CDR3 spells CASSTLSEQYF. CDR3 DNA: TGTGCCAGCAGTACCCTCAGTGAGCAGTACTTC.

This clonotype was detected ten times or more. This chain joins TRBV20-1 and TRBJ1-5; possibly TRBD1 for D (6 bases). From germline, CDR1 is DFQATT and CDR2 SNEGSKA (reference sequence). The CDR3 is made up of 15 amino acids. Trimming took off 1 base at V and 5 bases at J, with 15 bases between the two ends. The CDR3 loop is CSARGPGGRDQPQHF. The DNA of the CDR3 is TGCAGTGCTAGAGGTCCCGGGGGGCGCGATCAGCCCCAGCATTTT.

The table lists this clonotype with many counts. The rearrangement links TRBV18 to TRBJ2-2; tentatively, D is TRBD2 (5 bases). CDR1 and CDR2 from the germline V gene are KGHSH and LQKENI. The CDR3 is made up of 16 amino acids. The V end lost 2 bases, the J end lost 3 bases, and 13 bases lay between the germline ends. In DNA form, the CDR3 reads TGTGCCAGCTCACCAAGTCCGGGGTTGGACACCGGGGAGCTGTTTTTT. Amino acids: CASSPSPGLDTGELFF.

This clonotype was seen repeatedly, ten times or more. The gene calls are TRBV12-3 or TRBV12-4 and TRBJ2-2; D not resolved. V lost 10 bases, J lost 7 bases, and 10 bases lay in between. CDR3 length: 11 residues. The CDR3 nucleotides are TGTGCCACCGGATGGGGCGGGGAGCTGTTTTTT. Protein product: CATGWGGELFF.

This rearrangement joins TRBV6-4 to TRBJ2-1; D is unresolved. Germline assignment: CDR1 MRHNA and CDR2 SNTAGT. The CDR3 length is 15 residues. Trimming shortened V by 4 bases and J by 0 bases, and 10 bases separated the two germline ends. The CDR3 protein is CASSADRSSYNEQFF. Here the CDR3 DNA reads TGTGCCAGCAGTGCGGACCGTTCCTCCTACAATGAGCAGTTCTTC.

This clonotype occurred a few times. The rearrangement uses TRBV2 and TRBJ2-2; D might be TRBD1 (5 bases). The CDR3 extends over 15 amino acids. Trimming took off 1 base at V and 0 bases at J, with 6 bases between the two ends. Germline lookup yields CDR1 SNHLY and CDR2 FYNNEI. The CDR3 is CASSEGQPNTGELFF. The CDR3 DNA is TGTGCCAGCAGTGAAGGACAGCCGAACACCGGGGAGCTGTTTTTT.

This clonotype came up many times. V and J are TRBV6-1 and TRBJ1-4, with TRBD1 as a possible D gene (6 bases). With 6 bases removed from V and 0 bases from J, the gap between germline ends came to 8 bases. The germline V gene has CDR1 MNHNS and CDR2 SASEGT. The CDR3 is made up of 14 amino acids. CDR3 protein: CASREGATNEKLFF. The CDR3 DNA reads TGTGCCAGCAGGGAGGGGGCAACTAATGAAAAACTGTTTTTT.

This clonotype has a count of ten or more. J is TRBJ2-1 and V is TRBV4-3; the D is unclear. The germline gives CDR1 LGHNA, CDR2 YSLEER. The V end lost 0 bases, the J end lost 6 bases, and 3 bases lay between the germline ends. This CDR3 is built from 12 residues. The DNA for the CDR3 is TGCGCCAGCAGCCAAGATGGCAATGAGCAGTTCTTC. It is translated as CASSQDGNEQFF.

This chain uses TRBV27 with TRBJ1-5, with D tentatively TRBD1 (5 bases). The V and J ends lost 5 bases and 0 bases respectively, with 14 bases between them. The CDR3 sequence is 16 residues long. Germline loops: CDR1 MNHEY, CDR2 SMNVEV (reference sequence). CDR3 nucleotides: TGTGCCAGCAGTCCAATCAGGGCCCCTAGCAATCAGCCCCAGCATTTT. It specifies CASSPIRAPSNQPQHF.

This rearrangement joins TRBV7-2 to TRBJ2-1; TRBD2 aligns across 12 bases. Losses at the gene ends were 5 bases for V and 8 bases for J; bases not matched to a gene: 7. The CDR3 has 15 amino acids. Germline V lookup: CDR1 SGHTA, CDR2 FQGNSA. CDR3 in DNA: TGTGCCAGCAGCCGAACTAGCGGGGGGAACGATGAGCAGTTCTTC. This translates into CASSRTSGGNDEQFF. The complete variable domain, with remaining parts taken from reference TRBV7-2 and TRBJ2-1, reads GAGVSQSPSNKVTEKGKDVELRCDPISGHTALYWYRQSLGQGLEFLIYFQGNSAPDKSGLPSDRFSAERTGGSVSTLTIQRTQQEDSAVYLCASSRTSGGNDEQFFGPGTRLTVL.

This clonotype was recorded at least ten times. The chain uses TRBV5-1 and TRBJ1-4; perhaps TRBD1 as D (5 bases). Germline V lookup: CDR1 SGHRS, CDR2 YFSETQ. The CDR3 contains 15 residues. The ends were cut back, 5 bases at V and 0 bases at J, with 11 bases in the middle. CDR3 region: CASSWSGTTNEKLFF. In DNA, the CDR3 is TGCGCCAGCAGTTGGTCAGGGACAACTAATGAAAAACTGTTTTTT. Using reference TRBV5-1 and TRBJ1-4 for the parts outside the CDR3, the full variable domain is KAGVTQTPRYLIKTRGQQVTLSCSPISGHRSVSWYQQTPGQGLQFLFEYFSETQRNKGNFPGRFSGRQFSNSRSEMNVSTLELGDSALYLCASSWSGTTNEKLFFGSGTQLSVL.

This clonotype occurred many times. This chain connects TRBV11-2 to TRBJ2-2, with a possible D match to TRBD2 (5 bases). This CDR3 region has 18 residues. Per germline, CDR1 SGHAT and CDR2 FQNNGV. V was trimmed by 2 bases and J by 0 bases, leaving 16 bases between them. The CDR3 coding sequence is TGTGCCAGCAGCTTATACGGGATGGGATTCTCGAACACCGGGGAGCTGTTTTTT. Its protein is CASSLYGMGFSNTGELFF.

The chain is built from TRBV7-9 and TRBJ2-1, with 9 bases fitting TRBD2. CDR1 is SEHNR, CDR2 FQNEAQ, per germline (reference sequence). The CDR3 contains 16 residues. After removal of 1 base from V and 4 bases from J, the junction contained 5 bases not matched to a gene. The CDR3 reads CASSLGAGGKYNEQFF. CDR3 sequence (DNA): TGTGCCAGCAGCTTAGGAGCGGGGGGTAAATACAATGAGCAGTTCTTC.

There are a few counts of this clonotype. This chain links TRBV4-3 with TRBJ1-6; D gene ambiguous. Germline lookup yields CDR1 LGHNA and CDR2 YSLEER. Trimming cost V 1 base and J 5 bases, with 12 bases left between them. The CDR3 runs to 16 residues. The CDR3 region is CASSQGARRDNSPLHF. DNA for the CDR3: TGCGCCAGCAGCCAAGGGGCGAGGAGAGATAATTCACCCCTCCACTTT.

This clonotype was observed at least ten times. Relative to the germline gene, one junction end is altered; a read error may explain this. The CDR3 region has the DNA TGTGCCAGCAGCTTAGGGGGTTTT. Residues: CASSLGGF. The chain couples TRBV7-9 to TRBJ2-3; no definite D call. CDR3 size: 8 residues. The germline CDR1 and CDR2 sequences are SEHNR and FQNEAQ (reference sequence).

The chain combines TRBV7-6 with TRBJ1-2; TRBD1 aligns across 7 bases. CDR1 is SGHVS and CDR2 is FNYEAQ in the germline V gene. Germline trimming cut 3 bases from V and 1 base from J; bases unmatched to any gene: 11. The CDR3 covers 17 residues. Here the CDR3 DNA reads TGTGCCAGCAGCTTGGGACCTACAGGGGTCCTTAACTATGGCTACACCTTC. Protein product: CASSLGPTGVLNYGYTF.

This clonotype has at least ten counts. The CDR3: CASSRLGEAPTDTQYF. DNA for the CDR3: TGTGCCAGCAGCCGATTGGGGGAAGCACCCACAGATACGCAGTATTTT. The gene calls are TRBV6-1 and TRBJ2-3; D is possibly TRBD1 or TRBD2 (5 bases each). The CDR3 is made up of 16 amino acids. Germline-derived CDR1 and CDR2 are MNHNS and SASEGT. V shed 6 bases and J shed 2 bases, with 18 bases lying between them.

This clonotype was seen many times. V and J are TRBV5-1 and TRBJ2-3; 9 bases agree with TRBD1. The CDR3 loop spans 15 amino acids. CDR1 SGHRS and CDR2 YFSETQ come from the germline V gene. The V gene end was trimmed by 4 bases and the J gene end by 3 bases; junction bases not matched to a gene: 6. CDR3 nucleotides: TGCGCCAGCAGCCTCCTACAGGGGGCTACAGATACGCAGTATTTT. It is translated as CASSLLQGATDTQYF. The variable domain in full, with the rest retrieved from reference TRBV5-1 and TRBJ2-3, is KAGVTQTPRYLIKTRGQQVTLSCSPISGHRSVSWYQQTPGQGLQFLFEYFSETQRNKGNFPGRFSGRQFSNSRSEMNVSTLELGDSALYLCASSLLQGATDTQYFGPGTRLTVL.

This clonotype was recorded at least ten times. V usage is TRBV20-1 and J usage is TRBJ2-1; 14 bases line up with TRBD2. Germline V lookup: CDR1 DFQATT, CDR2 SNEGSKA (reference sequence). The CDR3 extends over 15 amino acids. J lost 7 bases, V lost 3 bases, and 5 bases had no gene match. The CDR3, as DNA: TGCAGTGCTAGGGATGGGACTAGCGGGAGAAATGAGCAGTTCTTC. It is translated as CSARDGTSGRNEQFF.

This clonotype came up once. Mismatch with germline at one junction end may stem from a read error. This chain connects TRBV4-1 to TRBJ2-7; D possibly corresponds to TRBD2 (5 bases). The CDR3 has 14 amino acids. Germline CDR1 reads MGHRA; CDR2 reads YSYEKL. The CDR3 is CAISLGLMTYEQYF. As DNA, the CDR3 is TGTGCCATCAGCCTCGGACTCATGACCTACGAGCAGTACTTC.

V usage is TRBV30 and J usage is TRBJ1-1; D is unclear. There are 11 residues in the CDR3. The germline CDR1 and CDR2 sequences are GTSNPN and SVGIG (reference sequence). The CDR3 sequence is CASKRYTEAFF. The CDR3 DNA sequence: TGTGCTTCAAAACGGTACACTGAAGCTTTCTTT. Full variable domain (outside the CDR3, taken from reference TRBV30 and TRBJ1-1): SQTIHQWPATLVQPVGSPLSLECTVEGTSNPNLYWYRQAAGRGLQLLFYSVGIGQISSEVPQNLSASRPQDRQFILSSKKLLLSDSGFYLCASKRYTEAFFGQGTRLTVV.